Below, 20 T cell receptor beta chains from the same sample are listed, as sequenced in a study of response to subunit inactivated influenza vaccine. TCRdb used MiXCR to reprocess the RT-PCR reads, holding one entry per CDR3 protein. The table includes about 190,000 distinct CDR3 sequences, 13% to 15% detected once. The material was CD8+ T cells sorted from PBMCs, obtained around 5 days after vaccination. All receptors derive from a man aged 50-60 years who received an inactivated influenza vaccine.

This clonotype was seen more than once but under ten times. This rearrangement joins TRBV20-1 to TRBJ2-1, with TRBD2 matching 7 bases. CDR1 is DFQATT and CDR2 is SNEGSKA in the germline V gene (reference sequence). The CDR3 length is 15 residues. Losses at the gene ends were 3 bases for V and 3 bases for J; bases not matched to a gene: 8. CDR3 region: CSARGRGILYNEQFF. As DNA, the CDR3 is TGCAGTGCTAGGGGGCGGGGGATACTCTACAATGAGCAGTTCTTC.

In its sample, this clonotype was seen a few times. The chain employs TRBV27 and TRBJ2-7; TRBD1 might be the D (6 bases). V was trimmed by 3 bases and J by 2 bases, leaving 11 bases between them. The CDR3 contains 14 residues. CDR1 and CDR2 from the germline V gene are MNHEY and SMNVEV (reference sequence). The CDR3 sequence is CASSLTGHPYEQYF. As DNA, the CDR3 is TGTGCCAGCAGTTTGACAGGACATCCCTACGAGCAGTACTTC.

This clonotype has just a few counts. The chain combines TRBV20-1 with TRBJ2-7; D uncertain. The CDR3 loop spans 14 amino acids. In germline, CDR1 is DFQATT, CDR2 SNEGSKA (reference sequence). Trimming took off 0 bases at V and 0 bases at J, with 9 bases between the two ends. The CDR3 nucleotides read TGCAGTGCTAGAGATATGCAGAGCTCCTACGAGCAGTACTTC. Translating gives CSARDMQSSYEQYF.

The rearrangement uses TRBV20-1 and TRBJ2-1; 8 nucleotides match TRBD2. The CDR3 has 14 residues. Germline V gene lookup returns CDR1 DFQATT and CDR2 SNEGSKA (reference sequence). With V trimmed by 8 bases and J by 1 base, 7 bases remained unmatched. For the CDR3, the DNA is TGCAGTTCCCTTAGCGGGATGTCCTACAATGAGCAGTTCTTC. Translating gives CSSLSGMSYNEQFF.

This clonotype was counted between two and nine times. CDR3 bases: TGCGCCAGTTCCCCGGGGGGGCTGGCCGGGGAGCTGTTTTTT. This gives the protein CASSPGGLAGELFF. The V gene is TRBV10-2, the J gene TRBJ2-2, with 8 nucleotides matching TRBD2. The CDR3 runs to 14 residues. Germline V CDR1 and CDR2: WSHSY, SAAADI. With 9 bases clipped from V and 6 bases from J, the junction kept 9 bases outside the gene matches.

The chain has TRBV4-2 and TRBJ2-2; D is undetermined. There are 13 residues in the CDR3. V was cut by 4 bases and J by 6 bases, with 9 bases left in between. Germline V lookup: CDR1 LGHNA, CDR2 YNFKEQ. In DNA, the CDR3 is TGTGCCAGCAGCCCCGACGTTTCCGGGGAGCTGTTTTTT. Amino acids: CASSPDVSGELFF.

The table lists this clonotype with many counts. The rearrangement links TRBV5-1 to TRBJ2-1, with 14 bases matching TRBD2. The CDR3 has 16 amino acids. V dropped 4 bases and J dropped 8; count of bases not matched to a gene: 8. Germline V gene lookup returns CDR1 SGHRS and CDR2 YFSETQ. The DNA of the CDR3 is TGCGCCAGCAGCCGGAGACTAGCGGGAGGGTACGATGAGCAGTTCTTC. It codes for CASSRRLAGGYDEQFF.

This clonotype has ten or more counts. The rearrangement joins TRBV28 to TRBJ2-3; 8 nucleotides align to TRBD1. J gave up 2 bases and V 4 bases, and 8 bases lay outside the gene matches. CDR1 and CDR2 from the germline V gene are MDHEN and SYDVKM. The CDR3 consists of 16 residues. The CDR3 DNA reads TGTGCCAGCAGTTCATTCTACAGGGGGTCCACAGATACGCAGTATTTT. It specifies CASSSFYRGSTDTQYF. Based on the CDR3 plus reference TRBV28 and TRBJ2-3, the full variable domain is DVKVTQSSRYLVKRTGEKVFLECVQDMDHENMFWYRQDPGLGLRLIYFSYDVKMKEKGDIPEGYSVSREKKERFSLILESASTNQTSMYLCASSSFYRGSTDTQYFGPGTRLTVL.

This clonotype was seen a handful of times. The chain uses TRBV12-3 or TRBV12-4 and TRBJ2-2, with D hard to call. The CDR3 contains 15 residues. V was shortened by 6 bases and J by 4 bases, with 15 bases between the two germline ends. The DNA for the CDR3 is TGTGCCAGCAGAACCTTTCTGGGTGGCACCGGGGAGCTGTTTTTT. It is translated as CASRTFLGGTGELFF.

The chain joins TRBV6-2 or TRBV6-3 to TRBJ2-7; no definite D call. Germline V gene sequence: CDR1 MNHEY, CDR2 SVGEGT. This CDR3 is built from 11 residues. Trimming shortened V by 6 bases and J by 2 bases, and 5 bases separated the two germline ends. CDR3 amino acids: CASRATYEQYF. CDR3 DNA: TGTGCCAGCAGAGCAACCTACGAGCAGTACTTC.

CDR3: CASSLAAGDGELFF. CDR3 sequence (DNA): TGTGCCAGCAGCTTAGCCGCGGGGGACGGGGAGCTGTTTTTT. The J gene is TRBJ2-2, the V gene TRBV7-9; 7 nucleotides match TRBD2. CDR1 is SEHNR, CDR2 FQNEAQ, per germline (reference sequence). J lost 7 bases, V lost 0 bases, and 2 bases had no gene match. The CDR3 runs to 14 residues. Using reference TRBV7-9 and TRBJ2-2 for the parts outside the CDR3, the full variable domain is DTGVSQNPRHKITKRGQNVTFRCDPISEHNRLYWYRQTLGQGPEFLTYFQNEAQLEKSRLLSDRFSAERPKGSFSTLEIQRTEQGDSAMYLCASSLAAGDGELFFGEGSRLTVL.

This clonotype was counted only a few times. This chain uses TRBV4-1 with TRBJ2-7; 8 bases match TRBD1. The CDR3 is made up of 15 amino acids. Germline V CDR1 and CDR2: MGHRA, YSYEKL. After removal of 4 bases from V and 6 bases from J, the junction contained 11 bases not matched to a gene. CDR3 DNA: TGCGCCAGCAGCCGAACCCGGACAGGGAGCTCCGAGCAGTACTTC. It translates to CASSRTRTGSSEQYF.

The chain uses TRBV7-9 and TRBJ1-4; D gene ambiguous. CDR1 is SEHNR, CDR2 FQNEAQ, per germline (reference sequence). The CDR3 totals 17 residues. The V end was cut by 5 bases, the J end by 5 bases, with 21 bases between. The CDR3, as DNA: TGTGCCAGCAGCCCGCCGGTTGGGTTTAACCCCAATGAAAAACTGTTTTTT. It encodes CASSPPVGFNPNEKLFF.

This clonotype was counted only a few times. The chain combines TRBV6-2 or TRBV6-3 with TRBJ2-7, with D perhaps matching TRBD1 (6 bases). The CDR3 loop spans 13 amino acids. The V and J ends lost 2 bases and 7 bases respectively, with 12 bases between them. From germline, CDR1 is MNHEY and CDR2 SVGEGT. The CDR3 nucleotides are TGTGCCAGCAGTTACGGGGGCTGGGGGGAGCAGTACTTC. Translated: CASSYGGWGEQYF.

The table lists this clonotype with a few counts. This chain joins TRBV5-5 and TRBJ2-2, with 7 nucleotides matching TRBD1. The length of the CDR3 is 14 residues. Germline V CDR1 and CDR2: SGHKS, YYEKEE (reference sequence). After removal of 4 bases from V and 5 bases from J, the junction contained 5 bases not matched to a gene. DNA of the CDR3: TGTGCCAGCAGCGCCCCGACAGGGACCGGGGAGCTGTTTTTT. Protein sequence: CASSAPTGTGELFF. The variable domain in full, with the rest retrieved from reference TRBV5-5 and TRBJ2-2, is DAGVTQSPTHLIKTRGQQVTLRCSPISGHKSVSWYQQVLGQGPQFIFQYYEKEERGRGNFPDRFSARQFPNYSSELNVNALLLGDSALYLCASSAPTGTGELFFGEGSRLTVL.

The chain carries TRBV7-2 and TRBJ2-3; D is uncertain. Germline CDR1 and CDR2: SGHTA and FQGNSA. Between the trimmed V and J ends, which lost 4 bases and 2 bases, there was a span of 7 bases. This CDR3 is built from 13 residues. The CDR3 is CASSYDITDTQYF. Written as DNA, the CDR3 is TGTGCCAGCAGCTACGATATCACAGATACGCAGTATTTT.

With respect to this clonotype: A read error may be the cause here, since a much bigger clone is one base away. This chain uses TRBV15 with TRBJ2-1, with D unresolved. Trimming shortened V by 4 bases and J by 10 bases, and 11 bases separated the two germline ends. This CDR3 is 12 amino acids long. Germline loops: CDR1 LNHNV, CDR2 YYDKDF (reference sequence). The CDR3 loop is CATSILVGEQFF. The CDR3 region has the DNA TGTGCCACCAGCATCCTAGTGGGAGAGCAGTTCTTC.

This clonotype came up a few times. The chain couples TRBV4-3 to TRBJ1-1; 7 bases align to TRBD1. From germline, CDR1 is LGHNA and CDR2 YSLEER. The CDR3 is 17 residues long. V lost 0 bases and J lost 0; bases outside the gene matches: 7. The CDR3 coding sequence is TGCGCCAGCAGCCAAGATATCGACAGGGAGGTGAACACTGAAGCTTTCTTT. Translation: CASSQDIDREVNTEAFF.

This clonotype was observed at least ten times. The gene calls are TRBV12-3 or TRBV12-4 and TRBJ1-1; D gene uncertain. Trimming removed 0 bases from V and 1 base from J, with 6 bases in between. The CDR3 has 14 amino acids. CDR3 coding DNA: TGTGCCAGCAGTTTAGCGATCCGGAACACTGAAGCTTTCTTT. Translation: CASSLAIRNTEAFF.

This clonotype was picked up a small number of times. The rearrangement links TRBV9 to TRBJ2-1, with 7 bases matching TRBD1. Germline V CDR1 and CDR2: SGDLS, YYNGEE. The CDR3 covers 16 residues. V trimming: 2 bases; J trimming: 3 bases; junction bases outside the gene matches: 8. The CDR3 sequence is CASSVAEQGLYNEQFF. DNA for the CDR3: TGTGCCAGCAGCGTCGCCGAACAGGGGCTCTACAATGAGCAGTTCTTC.